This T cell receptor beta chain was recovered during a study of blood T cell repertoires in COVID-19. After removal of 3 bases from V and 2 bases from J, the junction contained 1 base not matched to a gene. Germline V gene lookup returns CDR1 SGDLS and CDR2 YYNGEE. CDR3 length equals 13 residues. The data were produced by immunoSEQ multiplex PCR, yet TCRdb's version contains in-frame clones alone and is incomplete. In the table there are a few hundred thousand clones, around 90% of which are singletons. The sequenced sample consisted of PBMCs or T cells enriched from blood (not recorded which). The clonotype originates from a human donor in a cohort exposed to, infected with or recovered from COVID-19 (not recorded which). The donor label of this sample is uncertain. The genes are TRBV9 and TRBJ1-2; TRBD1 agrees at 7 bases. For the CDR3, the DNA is TGTGCCAGCAGCGCACAGGGGAACTATGGCTACACCTTC. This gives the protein CASSAQGNYGYTF.